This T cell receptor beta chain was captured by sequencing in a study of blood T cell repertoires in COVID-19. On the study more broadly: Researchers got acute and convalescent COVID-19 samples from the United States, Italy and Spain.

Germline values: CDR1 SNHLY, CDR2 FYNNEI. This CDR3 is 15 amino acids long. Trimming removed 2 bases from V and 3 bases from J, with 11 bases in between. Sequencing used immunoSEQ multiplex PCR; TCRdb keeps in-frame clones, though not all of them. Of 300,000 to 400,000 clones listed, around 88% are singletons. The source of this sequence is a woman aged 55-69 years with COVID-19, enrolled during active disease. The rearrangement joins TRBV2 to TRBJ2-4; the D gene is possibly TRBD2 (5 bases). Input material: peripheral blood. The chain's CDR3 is CASSEPGKSKNIQYF. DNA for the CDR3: TGTGCCAGCAGTGAACCGGGGAAAAGCAAAAACATTCAGTACTTC.